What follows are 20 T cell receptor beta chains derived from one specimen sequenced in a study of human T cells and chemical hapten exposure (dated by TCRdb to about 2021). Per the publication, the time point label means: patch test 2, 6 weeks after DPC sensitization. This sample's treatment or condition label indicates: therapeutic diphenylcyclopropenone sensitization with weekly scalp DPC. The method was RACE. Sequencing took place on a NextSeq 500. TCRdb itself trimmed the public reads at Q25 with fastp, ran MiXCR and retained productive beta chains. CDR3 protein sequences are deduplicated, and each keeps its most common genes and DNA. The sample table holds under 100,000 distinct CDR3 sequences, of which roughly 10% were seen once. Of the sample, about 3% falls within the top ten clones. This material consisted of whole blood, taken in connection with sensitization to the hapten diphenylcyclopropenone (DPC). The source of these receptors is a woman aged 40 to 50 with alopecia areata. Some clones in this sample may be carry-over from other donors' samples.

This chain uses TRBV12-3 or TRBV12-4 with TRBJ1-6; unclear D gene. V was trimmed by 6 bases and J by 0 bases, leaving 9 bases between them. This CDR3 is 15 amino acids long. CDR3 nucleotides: TGTGCCAGCAGCCGCCGGGGCTCCTATAATTCACCCCTCCACTTT. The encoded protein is CASSRRGSYNSPLHF.

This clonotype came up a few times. The CDR3 DNA follows: TGTGCCAGCAGCAAAGCGGTGGGCACTGAAGCTTTCTTT. Residues: CASSKAVGTEAFF. The chain employs TRBV21-1 and TRBJ1-1. TRBV21-1 is a documented pseudogene. CDR3 length: 13 residues.

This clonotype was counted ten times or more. The CDR3 here is CSVRAGGEGFF. CDR3 nucleotide sequence: TGCAGCGTCCGAGCGGGGGGAGAGGGTTTCTTT. The chain is built from TRBV29-1 and TRBJ1-1; D is possibly TRBD1 (5 bases). This CDR3 has 11 amino acids. Germline CDR1 reads SQVTM; CDR2 reads ANQGSEA. Trimming took off 6 bases at V and 13 bases at J, with 18 bases between the two ends.

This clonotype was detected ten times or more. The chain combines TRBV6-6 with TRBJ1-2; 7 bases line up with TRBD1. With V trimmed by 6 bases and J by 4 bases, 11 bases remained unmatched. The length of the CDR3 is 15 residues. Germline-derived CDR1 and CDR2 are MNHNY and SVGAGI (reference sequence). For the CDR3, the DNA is TGTGCCAGCAGGGCAACAGGGGCGCGCGGCTATGGCTACACCTTC. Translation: CASRATGARGYGYTF.

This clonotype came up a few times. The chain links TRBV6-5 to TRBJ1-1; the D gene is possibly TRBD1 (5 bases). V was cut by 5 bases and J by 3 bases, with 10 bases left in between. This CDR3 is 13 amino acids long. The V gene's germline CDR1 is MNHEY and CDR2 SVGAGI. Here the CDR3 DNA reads TGTGCCAGCAGTACACTGGGGGACACTGAAGCTTTCTTT. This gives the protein CASSTLGDTEAFF.

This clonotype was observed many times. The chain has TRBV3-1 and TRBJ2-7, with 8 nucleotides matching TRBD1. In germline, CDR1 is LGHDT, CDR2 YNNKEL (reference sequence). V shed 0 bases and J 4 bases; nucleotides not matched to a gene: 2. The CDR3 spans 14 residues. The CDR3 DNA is TGTGCCAGCAGCCAAGACCAGGGGGCATACGAGCAGTACTTC. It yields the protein CASSQDQGAYEQYF.

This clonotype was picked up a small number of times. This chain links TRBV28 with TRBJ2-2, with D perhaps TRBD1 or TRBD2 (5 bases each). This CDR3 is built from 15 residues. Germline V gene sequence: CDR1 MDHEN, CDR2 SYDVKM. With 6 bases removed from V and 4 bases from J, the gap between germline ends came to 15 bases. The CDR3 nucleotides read TGTGCCAGCAGGGTCCTCCCTGGGGGCACCGGGGAGCTGTTTTTT. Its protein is CASRVLPGGTGELFF.

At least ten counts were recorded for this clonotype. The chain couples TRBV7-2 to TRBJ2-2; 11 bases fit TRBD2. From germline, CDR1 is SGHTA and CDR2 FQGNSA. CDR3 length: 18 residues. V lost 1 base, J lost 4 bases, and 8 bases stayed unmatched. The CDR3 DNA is TGTGCCAGCAGCTTAGTTGCTAGCGGGGGGCCCAGCACCGGGGAGCTGTTTTTT. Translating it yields CASSLVASGGPSTGELFF.

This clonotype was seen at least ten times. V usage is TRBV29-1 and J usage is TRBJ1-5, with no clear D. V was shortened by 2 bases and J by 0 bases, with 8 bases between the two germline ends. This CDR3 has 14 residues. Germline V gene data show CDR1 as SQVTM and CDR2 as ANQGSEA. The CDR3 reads CSVEPGDSNQPQHF. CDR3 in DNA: TGCAGCGTTGAACCCGGGGATAGCAATCAGCCCCAGCATTTT. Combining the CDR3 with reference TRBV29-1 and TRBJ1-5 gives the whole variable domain SAVISQKPSRDICQRGTSLTIQCQVDSQVTMMFWYRQQPGQSLTLIATANQGSEATYESGFVIDKFPISRPNLTFSTLTVSNMSPEDSSIYLCSVEPGDSNQPQHFGDGTRLSIL.

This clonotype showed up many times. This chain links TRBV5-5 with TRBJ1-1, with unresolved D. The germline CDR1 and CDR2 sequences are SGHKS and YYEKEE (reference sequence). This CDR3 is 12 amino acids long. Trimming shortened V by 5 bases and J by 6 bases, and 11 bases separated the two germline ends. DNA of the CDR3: TGTGCCAGCAGGCCCGGGCGCGCTGAAGCTTTCTTT. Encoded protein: CASRPGRAEAFF.

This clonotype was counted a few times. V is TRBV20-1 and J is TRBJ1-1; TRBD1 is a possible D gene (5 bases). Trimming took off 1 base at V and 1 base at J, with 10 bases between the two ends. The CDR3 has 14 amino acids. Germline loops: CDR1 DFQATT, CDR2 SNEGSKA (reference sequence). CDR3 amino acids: CSARAGGGNTEAFF. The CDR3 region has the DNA TGCAGTGCTAGAGCGGGTGGGGGGAACACTGAAGCTTTCTTT.

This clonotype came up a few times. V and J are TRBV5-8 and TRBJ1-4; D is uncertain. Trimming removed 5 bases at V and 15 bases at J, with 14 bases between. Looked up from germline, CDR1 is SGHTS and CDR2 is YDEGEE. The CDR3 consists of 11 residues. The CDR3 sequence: CASRRPSGMFF. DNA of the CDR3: TGTGCCAGCAGGAGGCCTAGCGGGATGTTTTTT.

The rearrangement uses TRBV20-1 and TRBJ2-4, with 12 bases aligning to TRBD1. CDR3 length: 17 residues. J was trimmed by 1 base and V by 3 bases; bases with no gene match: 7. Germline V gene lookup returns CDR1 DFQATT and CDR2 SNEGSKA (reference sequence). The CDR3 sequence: CSARSGTGGFAKNIQYF. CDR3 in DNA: TGCAGTGCTAGGTCCGGGACAGGGGGCTTTGCCAAAAACATTCAGTACTTC.

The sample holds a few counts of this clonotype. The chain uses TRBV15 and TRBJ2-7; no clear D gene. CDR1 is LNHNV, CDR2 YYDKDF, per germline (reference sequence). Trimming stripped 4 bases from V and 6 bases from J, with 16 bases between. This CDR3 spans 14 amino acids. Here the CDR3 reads CATSTSRLMGEQYF. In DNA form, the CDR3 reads TGTGCCACCAGCACCTCACGGCTGATGGGCGAGCAGTACTTC. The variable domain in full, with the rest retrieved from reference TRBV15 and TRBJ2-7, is DAMVIQNPRYQVTQFGKPVTLSCSQTLNHNVMYWYQQKSSQAPKLLFHYYDKDFNNEADTPDNFQSRRPNTSFCFLDIRSPGLGDTAMYLCATSTSRLMGEQYFGPGTRLTVT.

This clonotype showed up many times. This chain's CDR3 is CASSPDRGGVNTEAFF. CDR3 coding DNA: TGTGCCAGCAGCCCGGACAGGGGGGGAGTGAACACTGAAGCTTTCTTT. The J gene is TRBJ1-1, the V gene TRBV7-6; 10 bases agree with TRBD1. V shed 5 bases and J 0 bases; nucleotides not matched to a gene: 6. Germline lookup yields CDR1 SGHVS and CDR2 FNYEAQ. This CDR3 is built from 16 residues.

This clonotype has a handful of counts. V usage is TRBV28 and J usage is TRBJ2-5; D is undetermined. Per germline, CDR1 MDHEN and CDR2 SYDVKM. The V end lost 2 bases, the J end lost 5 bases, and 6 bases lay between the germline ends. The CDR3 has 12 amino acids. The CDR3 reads CASSLRGETQYF. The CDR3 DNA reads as TGTGCCAGCAGTTTACGTGGGGAGACCCAGTACTTC.

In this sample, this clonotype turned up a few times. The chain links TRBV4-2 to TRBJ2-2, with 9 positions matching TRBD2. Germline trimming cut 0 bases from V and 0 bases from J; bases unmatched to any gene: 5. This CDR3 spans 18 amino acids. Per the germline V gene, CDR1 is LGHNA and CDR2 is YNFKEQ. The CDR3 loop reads CASSQEASGATNTGELFF. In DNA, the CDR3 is TGTGCCAGCAGCCAAGAGGCTAGCGGGGCGACGAACACCGGGGAGCTGTTTTTT.

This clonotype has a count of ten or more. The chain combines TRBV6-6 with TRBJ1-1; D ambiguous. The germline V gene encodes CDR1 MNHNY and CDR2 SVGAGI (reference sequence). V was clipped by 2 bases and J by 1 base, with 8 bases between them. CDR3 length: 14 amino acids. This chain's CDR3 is CASSYMETNTEAFF. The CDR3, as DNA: TGTGCCAGCAGTTACATGGAAACGAACACTGAAGCTTTCTTT.

In nucleotides, the CDR3 is TGCAGCCTACGTTCGAAGGGAAGCTCCTACGAGCAGTACTTC. This gives the protein CSLRSKGSSYEQYF. The V and J genes are TRBV20-1 and TRBJ2-7; no definite D call. The CDR3 has 14 residues. Germline V CDR1 and CDR2: DFQATT, SNEGSKA (reference sequence).

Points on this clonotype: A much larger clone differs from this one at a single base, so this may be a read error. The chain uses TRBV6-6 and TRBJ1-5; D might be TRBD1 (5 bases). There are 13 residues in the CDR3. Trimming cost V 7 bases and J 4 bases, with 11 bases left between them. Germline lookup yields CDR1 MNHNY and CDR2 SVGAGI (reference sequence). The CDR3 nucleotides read TGTGCCAGCACAGGGTATAAGAATCAGCCCCAGCATTTT. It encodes CASTGYKNQPQHF.